This T cell receptor (beta chain) derives from a study of blood T cell repertoires in COVID-19. Study-level information: From T cells, B-cell-depleted T cells, or PBMCs came the material, which was cDNA or gDNA.

Authors' methods: Amplified reference gene primers provided the basis for estimating nucleated cell counts. Some clones are missing from TCRdb's copy, which holds only in-frame ones; the method was immunoSEQ multiplex PCR. V and J calls and clone size are as listed in that table; D and trimming were resolved from the DNA. This sample yields under 40,000 clones, of which roughly 88% are seen a single time; about 35% belongs to the top ten. V was clipped by 0 bases and J by 4 bases, with 9 bases between them. The germline gives CDR1 LGHDT, CDR2 YNNKEL (reference sequence). The CDR3 totals 14 residues. Sample: peripheral blood. The chain employs TRBV3-1 (or the pseudogene TRBV3-2) and TRBJ1-2; D unresolved. This sequence originates from a man between 65 and 85 years old with active COVID-19. The CDR3 spells CASSQEPRGYGYTF. The CDR3 coding sequence is TGTGCCAGCAGCCAAGAACCCAGAGGCTATGGCTACACCTTC.